Each of the 18 T cell receptor beta chains below was sequenced from the same sample in a study of blood T cell repertoires in COVID-19. Method: immunoSEQ multiplex PCR; TCRdb's copy keeps in-frame clones and lacks some. The table includes under 250,000 clones, around 82% detected once. Sequencing used peripheral blood. The receptors were gathered from a man aged 45-65 years with active or convalescent COVID-19.

This chain joins TRBV7-9 and TRBJ1-1; 9 nucleotides align to TRBD1. Losses at the gene ends were 1 base for V and 0 bases for J; bases not matched to a gene: 6. The CDR3 runs to 17 residues. CDR1 and CDR2 (germline): SEHNR, FQNEAQ (reference sequence). The CDR3 coding sequence is TGTGCCAGCAGCTTAGGGGGGACAGGGAGGGTGAACACTGAAGCTTTCTTT. Its translation is CASSLGGTGRVNTEAFF.

The J gene is TRBJ1-5, the V gene TRBV19; D is unresolved. Germline loops: CDR1 LNHDA, CDR2 SQIVND (reference sequence). Trimming shortened V by 2 bases and J by 2 bases, and 16 bases separated the two germline ends. The CDR3 length is 17 residues. DNA of the CDR3: TGTGCCAGTAGTATATTCGGGAGGGTTGGCCGCAATCAGCCCCAGCATTTT. Its translation: CASSIFGRVGRNQPQHF.

This clone was picked up one time. The chain couples TRBV30 to TRBJ1-1, with TRBD1 identical over 7 bases. The CDR3 runs 15 residues. Trimming removed 4 bases from V and 0 bases from J; junction bases left unmatched: 8. Germline lookup yields CDR1 GTSNPN and CDR2 SVGIG (reference sequence). CDR3 protein: CAWIGGSPLNTEAFF. For the CDR3, the DNA is TGTGCCTGGATAGGGGGCTCCCCTTTGAACACTGAAGCTTTCTTT.

The chain is built from TRBV5-1 and TRBJ2-3, with D tentatively TRBD2 (6 bases). Trimming shortened V by 4 bases and J by 4 bases, and 16 bases separated the two germline ends. The germline V gene has CDR1 SGHRS and CDR2 YFSETQ. The CDR3 spans 15 residues. CDR3 in DNA: TGCGCCAGCAGCGGGGCAATAGCGGAGCCAGATACGCAGTATTTT. This encodes CASSGAIAEPDTQYF.

The V and J genes are TRBV5-1 and TRBJ1-1, with TRBD1 identical over 7 bases. J lost 4 bases, V lost 3 bases, and 6 bases had no gene match. The CDR3 extends over 14 amino acids. The V gene's germline CDR1 is SGHRS and CDR2 YFSETQ. The CDR3 here is CASSWNRGSTEAFF. Written as DNA, the CDR3 is TGCGCCAGCAGCTGGAACAGGGGATCCACTGAAGCTTTCTTT.

The chain has TRBV30 and TRBJ1-3; tentatively, D is TRBD1 (6 bases). V shed 2 bases and J shed 8 bases, with 16 bases lying between them. The CDR3 length is 14 residues. From germline, CDR1 is GTSNPN and CDR2 SVGIG (reference sequence). This CDR3 is CAWSPGTFVDTIYF. The DNA of the CDR3 is TGTGCCTGGAGTCCCGGGACATTTGTGGACACCATATATTTT.

V gene TRBV5-1 combines with J gene TRBJ1-5; 8 bases are shared with TRBD1. Germline-derived CDR1 and CDR2 are SGHRS and YFSETQ. J gave up 2 bases and V 4 bases, and 2 bases lay outside the gene matches. There are 14 residues in the CDR3. The CDR3 protein is CASSPDRGNQPQHF. CDR3 DNA: TGCGCCAGCAGCCCGGACAGGGGCAATCAGCCCCAGCATTTT.

A few counts support this clone. The chain recombines TRBV29-1 with TRBJ2-7; 8 nucleotides align to TRBD2. The germline V gene has CDR1 SQVTM and CDR2 ANQGSEA. Losses at the gene ends were 4 bases for V and 0 bases for J; bases not matched to a gene: 8. CDR3 size: 15 residues. The CDR3 sequence is CSVGVKRGSSYEQYF. The CDR3 DNA sequence: TGCAGCGTTGGAGTCAAGCGGGGGAGCTCCTACGAGCAGTACTTC.

Only one count was recorded for this clone. The chain employs TRBV10-2 and TRBJ1-5, with D possibly matching TRBD1 (6 bases). V lost 3 bases to trimming and J lost 7 bases, with 16 bases between them. CDR3 length: 15 amino acids. The germline CDR1 and CDR2 sequences are WSHSY and SAAADI. The CDR3 loop reads CASSEWGGVRQPQHF. The CDR3 DNA reads TGCGCCAGCAGTGAATGGGGGGGCGTAAGGCAGCCCCAGCATTTT.

V is TRBV9 and J is TRBJ2-7; 7 bases fit TRBD2. V trimming: 2 bases; J trimming: 2 bases; junction bases outside the gene matches: 4. The CDR3 is 14 residues long. Germline V lookup: CDR1 SGDLS, CDR2 YYNGEE. Here the CDR3 reads CASSVTSRTYEQYF. DNA of the CDR3: TGTGCCAGCAGCGTGACTAGCAGGACCTACGAGCAGTACTTC.

The V and J genes are TRBV29-1 and TRBJ1-4; 9 positions agree with TRBD1. The CDR3 extends over 13 amino acids. V dropped 6 bases and J dropped 2; count of bases not matched to a gene: 1. Germline CDR1 SQVTM, CDR2 ANQGSEA. CDR3 sequence: CSVQGATNEKLFF. For the CDR3, the DNA is TGCAGCGTACAGGGGGCGACTAATGAAAAACTGTTTTTT. Full variable domain (outside the CDR3, taken from reference TRBV29-1 and TRBJ1-4): SAVISQKPSRDICQRGTSLTIQCQVDSQVTMMFWYRQQPGQSLTLIATANQGSEATYESGFVIDKFPISRPNLTFSTLTVSNMSPEDSSIYLCSVQGATNEKLFFGSGTQLSVL.

The chain recombines TRBV4-1 with TRBJ1-2; D is possibly TRBD1 (6 bases). CDR1 MGHRA and CDR2 YSYEKL come from the germline V gene. This CDR3 region has 16 residues. The V end lost 4 bases, the J end lost 2 bases, and 17 bases lay between the germline ends. In DNA, the CDR3 is TGCGCCAGCAGCCCCGGGGCGTGGGGGCTGAACTATGGCTACACCTTC. This gives the protein CASSPGAWGLNYGYTF.

The chain links TRBV5-1 to TRBJ2-7, with D possibly matching TRBD1 (6 bases). Trimming pared 4 bases from V and 0 bases from J, leaving 8 bases between. Germline CDR1 SGHRS, CDR2 YFSETQ. The CDR3 length is 13 residues. CDR3 DNA: TGCGCCAGCAGCCCGGACAGCTCCTACGAGCAGTACTTC. Translation gives CASSPDSSYEQYF.

The chain recombines TRBV29-1 with TRBJ2-3; 10 positions agree with TRBD2. Germline V gives CDR1 SQVTM, CDR2 ANQGSEA. The CDR3 covers 18 residues. Trimming took 2 bases from V and 6 from J; bases not matched to a gene: 17. CDR3 in amino acids: CSVELGRGGLAAGDTQYF. The DNA of the CDR3 is TGCAGCGTTGAACTAGGCAGGGGCGGACTAGCGGCTGGGGATACGCAGTATTTT.

The rearrangement links TRBV5-1 to TRBJ2-2, with TRBD2 identical over 15 bases. The CDR3 runs to 17 residues. Germline loops: CDR1 SGHRS, CDR2 YFSETQ. J was trimmed by 5 bases and V by 2 bases; bases with no gene match: 4. The CDR3 DNA reads as TGCGCCAGCAGCTTTGGACTAGCGGGAGGGCTAACCGGGGAGCTGTTTTTT. It specifies CASSFGLAGGLTGELFF.

This chain uses TRBV7-9 with TRBJ2-7; D might be TRBD1 (6 bases). In germline, CDR1 is SEHNR, CDR2 FQNEAQ (reference sequence). The length of the CDR3 is 12 residues. Trimming shortened V by 4 bases and J by 9 bases, and 13 bases separated the two germline ends. CDR3 amino acids: CASSSNRVGQYF. The DNA for the CDR3 is TGTGCCAGCAGCTCGAACAGGGTAGGGCAGTACTTC.

This sequence joins TRBV29-1 and TRBJ1-2, with a possible D match to TRBD1 (6 bases). The germline CDR1 and CDR2 sequences are SQVTM and ANQGSEA. This CDR3 has 12 residues. V shed 6 bases and J shed 4 bases, with 12 bases lying between them. In nucleotides, the CDR3 is TGCAGCGTCTCAGGGGCCCGCTATGGCTACACCTTC. It encodes CSVSGARYGYTF.

This rearrangement joins TRBV5-1 to TRBJ2-1; tentative D call: TRBD2 (6 bases). The CDR3 covers 13 residues. Germline V lookup: CDR1 SGHRS, CDR2 YFSETQ. The ends were cut back, 8 bases at V and 5 bases at J, with 14 bases in the middle. DNA of the CDR3: TGCGCCAGTGGGAGGACCCTGAACAATGAGCAGTTCTTC. This translates into CASGRTLNNEQFF.